Listed here are 22 T cell receptor beta chains from one sample, sequenced in a study of T cells expressing NK-cell markers. From its re-call of the 5' RACE reads, TCRdb lists each CDR3 protein once, without DNA. The sample yields 400,000 to 500,000 distinct CDR3 sequences, of which the top ten take up 7.3%. The sample comprised blood T cells: a sorted CD56 or NKG2C T cell subset, CD4+ or CD8+ T cells, or bulk PBMC T cells (not recorded which). The origin of the receptors is a woman aged 18-70 years in good health.

J is TRBJ2-1 and V is TRBV12-3 or TRBV12-4; TCRdb selects TRBD1, and the lack of DNA leaves this call unchecked. The CDR3 sequence is 17 residues long. This CDR3 is CASRLNEGVLLDNEQFF.

V is TRBV9 and J is TRBJ2-5; as DNA is missing, the TRBD2 call by TCRdb cannot be tested. The V gene's germline CDR1 is SGDLS and CDR2 YYNGEE. The CDR3 has 14 residues. The CDR3 here is CASSVSGLDETQYF. The whole variable domain, remainder taken from reference TRBV9 and TRBJ2-5, is DSGVTQTPKHLITATGQRVTLRCSPRSGDLSVYWYQQSLDQGLQFLIQYYNGEERAKGNILERFSAQQFPDLHSELNLSSLELGDSALYFCASSVSGLDETQYFGPGTRLLVL.

The CDR3 protein is CSAPRVAGVSTDTQYF. The chain combines TRBV20-1 with TRBJ2-3; as DNA is missing, the TRBD2 call by TCRdb cannot be tested. The CDR3 is 16 residues long. Looked up from germline, CDR1 is DFQATT and CDR2 is SNEGSKA (reference sequence).

The chain employs TRBV9 and TRBJ2-5. The germline CDR1 and CDR2 sequences are SGDLS and YYNGEE. CDR3 length: 15 amino acids. CDR3 protein: CASSVGMTDQETQYF.

V is TRBV7-2 and J is TRBJ2-5. Germline assignment: CDR1 SGHTA and CDR2 FQGNSA. This CDR3 spans 13 amino acids. CDR3 sequence reads: CASSRQIQETQYF.

The chain links TRBV20-1 to TRBJ2-7; TCRdb selects TRBD2, and the lack of DNA leaves this call unchecked. The CDR3 loop spans 12 amino acids. Germline-derived CDR1 and CDR2 are DFQATT and SNEGSKA (reference sequence). The CDR3 region is CSAPREAYEQYF.

This chain links TRBV2 with TRBJ2-3; TCRdb selects TRBD1, and the lack of DNA leaves this call unchecked. The CDR3 runs to 15 residues. Germline CDR1 is SNHLY and CDR2 is FYNNEI. Here the CDR3 reads CASSARGQYTDTQYF.

This chain uses TRBV20-1 with TRBJ2-1; lacking DNA, the TRBD2 call made by TCRdb goes unchecked. From germline, CDR1 is DFQATT and CDR2 SNEGSKA (reference sequence). This CDR3 contains 14 residues. CDR3 loop: CSARGGLADNEQFF.

The genes are TRBV10-3 and TRBJ2-7. The germline V gene has CDR1 ENHRY and CDR2 SYGVKD. CDR3 length: 13 residues. CDR3 region: CAISGTDSYEQYF.

The chain is built from TRBV5-1 and TRBJ2-2; TCRdb calls TRBD1, which cannot be checked without DNA. This CDR3 is 15 amino acids long. Germline CDR1 is SGHRS and CDR2 is YFSETQ. CDR3 loop: CASSLGTGGGRELFF.

The gene calls are TRBV20-1 and TRBJ2-1; the D call of TRBD2 rests on TCRdb alone, since no DNA is present to check it. This CDR3 has 14 amino acids. Germline CDR1 is DFQATT and CDR2 is SNEGSKA (reference sequence). The CDR3: CSAARTSGSSEQFF.

The chain uses TRBV20-1 and TRBJ1-2; TCRdb's assignment of TRBD1 cannot be checked, as there is no DNA. Germline values: CDR1 DFQATT, CDR2 SNEGSKA (reference sequence). This CDR3 region has 16 residues. CDR3: CSARDPKKTGNYGYTF.

The chain employs TRBV5-1 and TRBJ2-7; TCRdb names TRBD1, which stays unverified in the absence of DNA. Germline values: CDR1 SGHRS, CDR2 YFSETQ. This CDR3 contains 16 residues. CDR3 sequence reads: CASSVRTGGFSYEQYF. The full variable domain, its missing parts supplied by reference TRBV5-1 and TRBJ2-7, is KAGVTQTPRYLIKTRGQQVTLSCSPISGHRSVSWYQQTPGQGLQFLFEYFSETQRNKGNFPGRFSGRQFSNSRSEMNVSTLELGDSALYLCASSVRTGGFSYEQYFGPGTRLTVT.

The gene calls are TRBV20-1 and TRBJ2-1; TCRdb gives TRBD1 as the D gene, but with no DNA this cannot be confirmed. The CDR3 extends over 15 amino acids. Germline CDR1 is DFQATT and CDR2 is SNEGSKA (reference sequence). This CDR3 is CSAIPGAGADNEQFF.

The chain employs TRBV2 and TRBJ2-3. Germline CDR1 reads SNHLY; CDR2 reads FYNNEI. This CDR3 spans 16 amino acids. The CDR3 loop reads CASSHAWELFTDTQYF.

V and J are TRBV4-2 and TRBJ2-1. Germline CDR1 and CDR2: LGHNA and YNFKEQ. This CDR3 is 15 amino acids long. The CDR3 protein is CASSQEGSRDNEQFF.

The chain has TRBV29-1 and TRBJ2-2. Germline-derived CDR1 and CDR2 are SQVTM and ANQGSEA. The CDR3 extends over 11 amino acids. The CDR3 loop reads CSARNTGELFF.

The chain combines TRBV7-2 with TRBJ2-3. There are 13 residues in the CDR3. Germline assignment: CDR1 SGHTA and CDR2 FQGNSA. Here the CDR3 reads CASTRKFTDTQYF. Variable domain in full (rest from reference TRBV7-2 and TRBJ2-3): GAGVSQSPSNKVTEKGKDVELRCDPISGHTALYWYRQSLGQGLEFLIYFQGNSAPDKSGLPSDRFSAERTGGSVSTLTIQRTQQEDSAVYLCASTRKFTDTQYFGPGTRLTVL.

The rearrangement joins TRBV19 to TRBJ2-7; with no DNA, the TCRdb D assignment of TRBD1 cannot be verified. CDR1 and CDR2 from the germline V gene are LNHDA and SQIVND (reference sequence). The CDR3 runs to 13 residues. This chain's CDR3 is CASSVQGAYEQYF.

The gene calls are TRBV6-5 and TRBJ1-1. The CDR3 contains 13 residues. Germline V CDR1 and CDR2: MNHEY, SVGAGI. CDR3 residues: CASSYDWNTEAFF.

The chain links TRBV24-1 to TRBJ2-7. From germline, CDR1 is KGHDR and CDR2 SFDVKD. CDR3 length: 11 amino acids. CDR3 sequence reads: CATSDIYEQYF.

V usage is TRBV2 and J usage is TRBJ2-2. The CDR3 has 14 amino acids. From germline, CDR1 is SNHLY and CDR2 FYNNEI. CDR3 residues: CASSDPSDTGELFF.